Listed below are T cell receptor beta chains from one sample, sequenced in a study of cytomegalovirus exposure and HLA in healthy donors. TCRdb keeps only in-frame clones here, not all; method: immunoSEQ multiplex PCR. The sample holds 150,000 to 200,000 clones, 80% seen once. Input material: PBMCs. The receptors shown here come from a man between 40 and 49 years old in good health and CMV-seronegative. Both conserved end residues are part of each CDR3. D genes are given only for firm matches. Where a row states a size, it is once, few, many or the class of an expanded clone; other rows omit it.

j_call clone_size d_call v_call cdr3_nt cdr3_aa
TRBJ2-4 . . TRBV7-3 TGTGCCAGCAGCGTTAATTTAGCCGGGAACATTCAGTACTTC CASSVNLAGNIQYF
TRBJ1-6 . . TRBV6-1 TGTGCCAGCAGTGCCGACAGGTTGAGCTCCTATAATTCACCCCTCCACTTT CASSADRLSSYNSPLHF
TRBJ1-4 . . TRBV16 TGTGCCAGCAGCCTTCGGGGATATAATGAAAAACTGTTTTTT CASSLRGYNEKLFF
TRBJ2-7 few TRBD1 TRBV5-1 TGCGCCAGCAGCTTGGACGGACAGGGGATAACCTACGAGCAGTACTTC CASSLDGQGITYEQYF
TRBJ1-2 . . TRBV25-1 TGTGCCAGCAGCTACGACAGGTCGAATGGCTACACCTTC CASSYDRSNGYTF
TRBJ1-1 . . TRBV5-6 TGTGCCAGCAGCTTCACAAAAACTGAAGCTTTCTTT CASSFTKTEAFF
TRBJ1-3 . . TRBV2 TGTGCCAGCAGTGAAGGCAGGGTTGACACCATATATTTT CASSEGRVDTIYF
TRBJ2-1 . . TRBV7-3 TGTGCCAGCAGCTCCCGGGTCAACAATGAGCAGTTCTTC CASSSRVNNEQFF
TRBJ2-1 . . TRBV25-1 TGTGCCAGCGGAGGGGGGGGTTCCTACAATGAGCAGTTCTTC CASGGGGSYNEQFF
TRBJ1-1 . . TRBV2 TGTGCCAGCAGTCTCAGCCTAGGGAACACTGAAGCTTTCTTT CASSLSLGNTEAFF